This T cell receptor (beta chain) was sequenced during a study of Graves' ophthalmopathy and Graves' hyperthyroidism. The overall study: Researchers obtained peripheral blood at initial diagnosis, before any treatment had begun.

Germline V CDR1 and CDR2: SGHRS, YFSETQ. The CDR3 loop spans 13 amino acids. V was clipped by 0 bases and J by 4 bases, with 8 bases between them. The study enrolled ophthalmopathy donors with moderate-to-severe activity, CAS ≥3, NOSPECS ≥4 and duration under 3 months. The PBMCs were taken from about 10 ml of fresh peripheral blood. Study-level points and caveats: Most clonotypes expanded in thyroid above 0.001 frequency were present in blood too.

This clonotype was observed a handful of times. Its antigen is still unknown. The authors amplified TCR beta CDR3 regions from RNA transcripts. In the first round, RT-PCR was carried out with HTBI primers, and a multiplex PCR formed the second round. Using its own MiXCR run on the multiplex PCR reads, TCRdb lists one record per CDR3 protein. The sample lists 200,000 to 250,000 distinct CDR3 sequences, less than 55% occurring once. This clonotype was sampled from an adult man with Graves' ophthalmopathy. V usage is TRBV5-1 and J usage is TRBJ2-7; D might be TRBD1 (5 bases). The sequenced sample was peripheral blood. The CDR3 DNA reads as TGCGCCAGCAGCTTGGAGGACAAGTACGAGCAGTACTTC. It yields the protein CASSLEDKYEQYF.